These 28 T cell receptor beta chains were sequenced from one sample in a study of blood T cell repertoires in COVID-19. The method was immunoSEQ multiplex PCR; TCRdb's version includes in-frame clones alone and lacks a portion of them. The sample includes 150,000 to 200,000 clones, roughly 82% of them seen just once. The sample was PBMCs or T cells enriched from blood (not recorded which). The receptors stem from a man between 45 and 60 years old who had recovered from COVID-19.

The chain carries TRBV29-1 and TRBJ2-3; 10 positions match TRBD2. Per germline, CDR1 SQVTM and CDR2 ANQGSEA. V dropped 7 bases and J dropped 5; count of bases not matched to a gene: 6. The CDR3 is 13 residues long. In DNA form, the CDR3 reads TGCAGCGCCTCCCGGACTAGCGGAGATACGCAGTATTTT. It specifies CSASRTSGDTQYF.

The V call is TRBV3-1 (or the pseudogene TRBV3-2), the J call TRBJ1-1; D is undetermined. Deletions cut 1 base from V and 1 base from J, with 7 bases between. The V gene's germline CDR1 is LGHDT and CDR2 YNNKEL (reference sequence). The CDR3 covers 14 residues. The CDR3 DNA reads TGTGCCAGCAGCCAAGCAGAGGGGAACACTGAAGCTTTCTTT. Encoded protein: CASSQAEGNTEAFF.

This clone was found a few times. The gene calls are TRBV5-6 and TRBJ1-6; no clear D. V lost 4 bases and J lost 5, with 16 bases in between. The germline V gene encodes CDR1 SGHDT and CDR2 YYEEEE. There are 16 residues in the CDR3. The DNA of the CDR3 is TGTGCCAGCAGCCTCTTTGCCGGGTCCAATAATTCACCCCTCCACTTT. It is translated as CASSLFAGSNNSPLHF.

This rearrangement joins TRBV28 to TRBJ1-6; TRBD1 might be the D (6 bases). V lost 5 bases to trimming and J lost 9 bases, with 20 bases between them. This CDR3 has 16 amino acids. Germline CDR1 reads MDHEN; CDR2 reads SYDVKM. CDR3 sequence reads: CASSETRTGTSSPLHF. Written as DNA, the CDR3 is TGTGCCAGCAGTGAGACCCGAACAGGGACGAGTTCACCCCTCCACTTT. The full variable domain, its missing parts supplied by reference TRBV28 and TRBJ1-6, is DVKVTQSSRYLVKRTGEKVFLECVQDMDHENMFWYRQDPGLGLRLIYFSYDVKMKEKGDIPEGYSVSREKKERFSLILESASTNQTSMYLCASSETRTGTSSPLHFGNGTRLTVT.

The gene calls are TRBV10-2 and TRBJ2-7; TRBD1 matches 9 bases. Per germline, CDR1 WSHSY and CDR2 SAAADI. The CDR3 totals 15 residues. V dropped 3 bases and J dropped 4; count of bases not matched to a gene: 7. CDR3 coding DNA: TGCGCCAGCAGTGACCGCGACAGGGGGATGTACGAGCAGTACTTC. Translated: CASSDRDRGMYEQYF.

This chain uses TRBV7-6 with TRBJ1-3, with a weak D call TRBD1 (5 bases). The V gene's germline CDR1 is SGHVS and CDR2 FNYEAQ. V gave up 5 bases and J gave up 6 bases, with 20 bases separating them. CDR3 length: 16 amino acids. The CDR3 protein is CASSPGPRQIINTIYF. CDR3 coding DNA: TGTGCCAGCAGCCCCGGGCCCAGACAGATTATAAACACCATATATTTT.

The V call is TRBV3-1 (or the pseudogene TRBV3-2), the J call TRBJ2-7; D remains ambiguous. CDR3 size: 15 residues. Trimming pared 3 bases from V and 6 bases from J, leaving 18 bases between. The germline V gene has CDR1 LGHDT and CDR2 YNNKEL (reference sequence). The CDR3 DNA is TGTGCCAGCAGCCATCTCAGGCAAGGTATCCGCGAGCAGTACTTC. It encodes CASSHLRQGIREQYF.

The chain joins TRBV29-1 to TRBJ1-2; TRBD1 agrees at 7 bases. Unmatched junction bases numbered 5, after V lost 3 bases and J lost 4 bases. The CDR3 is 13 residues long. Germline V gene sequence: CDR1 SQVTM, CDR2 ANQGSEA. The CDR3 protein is CSVDRQGGYGYTF. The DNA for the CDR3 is TGCAGCGTTGACAGACAGGGCGGCTATGGCTACACCTTC.

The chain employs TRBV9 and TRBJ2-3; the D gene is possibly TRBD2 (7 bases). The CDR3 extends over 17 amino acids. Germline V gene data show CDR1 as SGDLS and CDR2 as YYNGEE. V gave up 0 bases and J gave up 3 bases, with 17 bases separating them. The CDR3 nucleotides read TGTGCCAGCAGCGTAGGGAGGGGGGGCCAAATAACAGATACGCAGTATTTT. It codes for CASSVGRGGQITDTQYF.

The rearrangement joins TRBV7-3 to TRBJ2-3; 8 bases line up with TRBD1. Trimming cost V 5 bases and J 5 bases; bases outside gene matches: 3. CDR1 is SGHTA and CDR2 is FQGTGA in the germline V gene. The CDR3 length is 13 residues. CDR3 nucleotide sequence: TGTGCCAGCAGCCATACAGGGGGAGATACGCAGTATTTT. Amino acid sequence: CASSHTGGDTQYF.

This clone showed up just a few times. CDR3 loop: CASSPLGGASEQFF. In DNA, the CDR3 is TGTGCCAGCAGCCCCTTAGGGGGGGCCTCTGAGCAGTTCTTC. The chain couples TRBV5-8 to TRBJ2-1, with D possibly TRBD2 on 7 matching bases. Trimming took off 4 bases at V and 9 bases at J, with 17 bases between the two ends. The CDR3 runs to 14 residues. Germline assignment: CDR1 SGHTS and CDR2 YDEGEE.

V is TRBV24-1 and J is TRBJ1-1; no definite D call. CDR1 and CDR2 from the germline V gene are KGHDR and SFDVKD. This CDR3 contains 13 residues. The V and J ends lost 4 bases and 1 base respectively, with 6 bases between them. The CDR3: CATSEGGNTEAFF. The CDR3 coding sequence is TGTGCCACCAGTGAAGGCGGGAACACTGAAGCTTTCTTT.

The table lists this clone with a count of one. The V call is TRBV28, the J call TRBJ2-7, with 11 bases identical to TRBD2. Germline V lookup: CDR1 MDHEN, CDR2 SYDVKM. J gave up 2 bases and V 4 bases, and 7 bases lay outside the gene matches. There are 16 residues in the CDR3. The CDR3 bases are TGTGCCAGCAGTTCCCCTAGCGGGGGGTCCGCCTACGAGCAGTACTTC. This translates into CASSSPSGGSAYEQYF.

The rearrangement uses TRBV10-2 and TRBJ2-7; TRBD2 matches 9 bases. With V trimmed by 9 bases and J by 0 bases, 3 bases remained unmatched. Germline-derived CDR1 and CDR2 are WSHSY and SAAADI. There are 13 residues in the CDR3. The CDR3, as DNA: TGCGCCAGTGGACTAGCGAACTCCTACGAGCAGTACTTC. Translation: CASGLANSYEQYF.

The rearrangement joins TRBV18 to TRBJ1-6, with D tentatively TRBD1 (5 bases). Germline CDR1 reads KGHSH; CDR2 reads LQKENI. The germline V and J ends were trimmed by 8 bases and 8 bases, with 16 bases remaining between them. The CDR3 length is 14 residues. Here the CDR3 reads CASRGGVWDSPLHF. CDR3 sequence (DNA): TGTGCCAGCCGGGGCGGGGTCTGGGATTCACCCCTCCACTTT.

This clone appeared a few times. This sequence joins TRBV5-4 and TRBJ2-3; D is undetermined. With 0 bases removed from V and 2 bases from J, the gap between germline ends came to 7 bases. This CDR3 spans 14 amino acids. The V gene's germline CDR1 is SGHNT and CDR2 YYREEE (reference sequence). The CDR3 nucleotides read TGTGCCAGCAGCTTGGTGCAGTACACAGATACGCAGTATTTT. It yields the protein CASSLVQYTDTQYF.

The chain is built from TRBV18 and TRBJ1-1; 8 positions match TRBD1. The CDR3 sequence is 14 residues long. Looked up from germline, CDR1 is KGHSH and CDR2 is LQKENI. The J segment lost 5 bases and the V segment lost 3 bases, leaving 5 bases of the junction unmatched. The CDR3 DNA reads TGTGCCAGCTCACCTGGACAGGGTGCGACTGAAGCTTTCTTT. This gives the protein CASSPGQGATEAFF. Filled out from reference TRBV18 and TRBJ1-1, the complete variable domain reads NAGVMQNPRHLVRRRGQEARLRCSPMKGHSHVYWYRQLPEEGLKFMVYLQKENIIDESGMPKERFSAEFPKEGPSILRIQQVVRGDSAAYFCASSPGQGATEAFFGQGTRLTVV.

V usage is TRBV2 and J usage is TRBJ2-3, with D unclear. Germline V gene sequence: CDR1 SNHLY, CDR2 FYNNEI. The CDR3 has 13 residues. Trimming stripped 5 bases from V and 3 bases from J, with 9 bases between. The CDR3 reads CASSTARTDTQYF. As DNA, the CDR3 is TGTGCCAGCAGTACCGCGAGGACAGATACGCAGTATTTT. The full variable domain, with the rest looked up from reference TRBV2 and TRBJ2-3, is EPEVTQTPSHQVTQMGQEVILRCVPISNHLYFYWYRQILGQKVEFLVSFYNNEISEKSEIFDDQFSVERPDGSNFTLKIRSTKLEDSAMYFCASSTARTDTQYFGPGTRLTVL.

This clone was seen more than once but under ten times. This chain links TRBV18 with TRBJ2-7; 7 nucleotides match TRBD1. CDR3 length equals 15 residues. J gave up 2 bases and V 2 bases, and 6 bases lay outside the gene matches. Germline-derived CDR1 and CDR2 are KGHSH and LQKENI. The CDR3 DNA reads TGTGCCAGCTCACCAGTGGACAGGCGAACCTACGAGCAGTACTTC. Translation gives CASSPVDRRTYEQYF.

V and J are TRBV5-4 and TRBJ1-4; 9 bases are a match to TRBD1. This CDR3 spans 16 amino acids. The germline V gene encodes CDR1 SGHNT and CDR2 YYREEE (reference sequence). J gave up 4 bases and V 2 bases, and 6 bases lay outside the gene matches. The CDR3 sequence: CASSLRRTGDNEKLFF. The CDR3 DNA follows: TGTGCCAGCAGCTTACGGAGGACAGGGGATAATGAAAAACTGTTTTTT.

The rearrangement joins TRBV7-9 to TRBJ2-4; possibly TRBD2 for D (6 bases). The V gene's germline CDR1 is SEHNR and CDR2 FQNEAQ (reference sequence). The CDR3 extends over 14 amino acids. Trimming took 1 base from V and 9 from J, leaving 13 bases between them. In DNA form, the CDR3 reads TGTGCCAGCAGCTTAGGACTAGAGAGTGGCATTCAGTACTTC. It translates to CASSLGLESGIQYF.

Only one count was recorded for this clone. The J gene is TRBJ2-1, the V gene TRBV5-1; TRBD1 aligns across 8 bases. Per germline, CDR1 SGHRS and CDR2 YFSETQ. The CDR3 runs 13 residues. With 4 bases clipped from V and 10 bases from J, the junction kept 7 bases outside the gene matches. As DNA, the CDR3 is TGCGCCAGCAGCCAATGGACAGGGAACGAGCAGTTCTTC. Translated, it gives CASSQWTGNEQFF.

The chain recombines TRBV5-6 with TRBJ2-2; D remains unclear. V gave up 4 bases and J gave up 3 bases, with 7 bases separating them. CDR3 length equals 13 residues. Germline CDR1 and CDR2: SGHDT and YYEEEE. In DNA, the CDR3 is TGTGCCAGCAGCCCTAAAGACACCGGGGAGCTGTTTTTT. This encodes CASSPKDTGELFF.

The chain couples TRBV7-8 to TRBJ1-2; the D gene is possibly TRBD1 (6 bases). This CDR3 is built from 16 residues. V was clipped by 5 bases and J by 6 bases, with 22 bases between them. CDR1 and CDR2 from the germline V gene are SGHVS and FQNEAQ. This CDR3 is CASSVIAGGAVDGYTF. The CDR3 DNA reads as TGTGCCAGCAGCGTAATTGCCGGGGGGGCTGTGGATGGCTACACCTTC.

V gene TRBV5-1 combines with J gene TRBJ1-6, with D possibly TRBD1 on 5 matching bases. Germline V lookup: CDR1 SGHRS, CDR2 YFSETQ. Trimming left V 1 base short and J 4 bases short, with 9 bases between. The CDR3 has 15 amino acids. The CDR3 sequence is CASSLTGKYNSPLHF. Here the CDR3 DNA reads TGCGCCAGCAGCTTGACAGGAAAGTATAATTCACCCCTCCACTTT. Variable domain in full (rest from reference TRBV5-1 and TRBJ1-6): KAGVTQTPRYLIKTRGQQVTLSCSPISGHRSVSWYQQTPGQGLQFLFEYFSETQRNKGNFPGRFSGRQFSNSRSEMNVSTLELGDSALYLCASSLTGKYNSPLHFGNGTRLTVT.

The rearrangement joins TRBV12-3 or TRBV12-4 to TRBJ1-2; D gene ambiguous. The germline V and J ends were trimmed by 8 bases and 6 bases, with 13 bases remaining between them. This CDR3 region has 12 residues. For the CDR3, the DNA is TGTGCCAGCTCAAAGCGGGGAGATGGCTACACCTTC. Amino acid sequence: CASSKRGDGYTF.

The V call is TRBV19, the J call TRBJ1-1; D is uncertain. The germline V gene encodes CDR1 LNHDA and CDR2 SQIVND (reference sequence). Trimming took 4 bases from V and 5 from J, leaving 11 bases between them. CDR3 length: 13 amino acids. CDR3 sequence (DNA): TGTGCCAGTAGTAGTACGCGAGAAACTGAAGCTTTCTTT. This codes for CASSSTRETEAFF.

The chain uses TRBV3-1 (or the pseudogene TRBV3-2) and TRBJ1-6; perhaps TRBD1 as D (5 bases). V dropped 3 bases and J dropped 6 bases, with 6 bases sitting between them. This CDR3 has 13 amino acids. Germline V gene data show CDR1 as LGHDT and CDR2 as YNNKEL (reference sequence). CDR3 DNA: TGTGCCAGCAGCCAGCAGGGTAATTCACCCCTCCACTTT. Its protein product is CASSQQGNSPLHF.